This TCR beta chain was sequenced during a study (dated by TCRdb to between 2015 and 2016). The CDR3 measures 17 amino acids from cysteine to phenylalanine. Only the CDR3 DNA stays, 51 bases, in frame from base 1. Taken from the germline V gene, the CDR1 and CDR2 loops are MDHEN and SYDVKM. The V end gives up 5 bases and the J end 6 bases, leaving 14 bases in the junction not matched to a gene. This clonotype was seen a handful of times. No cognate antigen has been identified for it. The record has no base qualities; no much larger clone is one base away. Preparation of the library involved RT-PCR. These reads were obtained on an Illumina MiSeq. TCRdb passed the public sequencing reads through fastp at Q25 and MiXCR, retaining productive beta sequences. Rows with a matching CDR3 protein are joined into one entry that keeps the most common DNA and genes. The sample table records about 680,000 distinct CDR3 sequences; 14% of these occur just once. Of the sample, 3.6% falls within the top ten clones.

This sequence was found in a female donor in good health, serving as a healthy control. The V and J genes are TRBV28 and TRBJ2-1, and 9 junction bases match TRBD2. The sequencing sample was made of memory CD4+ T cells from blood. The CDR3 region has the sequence CASSLPQGSGSVNEQFF. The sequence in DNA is TGTGCCAGCAGTCTCCCTCAGGGTAGCGGGAGTGTCAATGAGCAGTTCTTC.